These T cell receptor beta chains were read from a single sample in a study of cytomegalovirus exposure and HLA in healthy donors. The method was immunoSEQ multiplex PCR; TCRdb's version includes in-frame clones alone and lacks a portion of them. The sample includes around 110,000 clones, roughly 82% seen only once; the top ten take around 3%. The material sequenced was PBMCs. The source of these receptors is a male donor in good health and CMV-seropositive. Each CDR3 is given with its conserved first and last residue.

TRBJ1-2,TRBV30,CAWSDGTEYGYPF
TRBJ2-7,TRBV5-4,CASSQGLVSYEQYF
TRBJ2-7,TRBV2,CASSRLAGRYEQYF
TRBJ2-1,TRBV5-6,CASRGGASYNEQFF
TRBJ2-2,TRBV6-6,CASSYSSTGELFF
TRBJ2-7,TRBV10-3,CAISEDHTGGGTYEQYF
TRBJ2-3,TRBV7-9,CASSGGGAGTDTQYF
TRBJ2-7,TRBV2,CASSFGQLPWEQYF
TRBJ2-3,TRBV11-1,CASSLGLAGATDTQYF
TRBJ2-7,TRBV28,CASSRLTGWLYEQYF
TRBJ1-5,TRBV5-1,CASSLGGSGQSNQPQHF
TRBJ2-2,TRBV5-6,CASSPLQGTNTGELFF
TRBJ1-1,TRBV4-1,CASSQVAVITEAFF
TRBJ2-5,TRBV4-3,CASSQTPTGGFRETQYF
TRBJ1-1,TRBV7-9,CASSRTVYTEAFF
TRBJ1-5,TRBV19,CASSPSAAIQHF
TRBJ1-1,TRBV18,CASSPLNTGQGNTEAFF
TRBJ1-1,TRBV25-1,CASKSSGRQDTEAFF
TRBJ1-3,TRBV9,CASSVGGVGNTIYF
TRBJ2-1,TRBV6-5,CASSLRTSGHNEQFF
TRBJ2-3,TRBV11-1,CASGAGASTDTQYF
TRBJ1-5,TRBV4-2,CASSQGGREGAQPQHF
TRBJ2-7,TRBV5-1,CASSSGPGTSGYEQYF
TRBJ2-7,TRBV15,CATSRTTGTGTSEQYF
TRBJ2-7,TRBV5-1,CASSLAGRSYEQYF
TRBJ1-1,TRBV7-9,CASSLSVADTEAFF
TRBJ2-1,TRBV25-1,CASKTSGTYNEQFF
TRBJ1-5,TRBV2,CASSVGASQPQHF
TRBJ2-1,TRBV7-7,CASRPIQGHNEQFF
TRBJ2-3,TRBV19,CASSPLAGEGTDTQYF
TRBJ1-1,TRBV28,CASSFGRAGTEAFF
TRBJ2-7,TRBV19,CASMQDRGAYEQYF
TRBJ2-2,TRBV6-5,CASSAGPTGELFF
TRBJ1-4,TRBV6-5,CASRLGTVTNEKLFF
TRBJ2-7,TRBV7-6,CASSLGQEDEQYF
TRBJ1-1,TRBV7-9,CASSPVVTEAFF
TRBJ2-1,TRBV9,CASSVGVEQFF
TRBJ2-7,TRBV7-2,CASSSEGTGAYEQYF
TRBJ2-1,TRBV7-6,CASSLSRESHNEQFF
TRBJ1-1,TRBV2,CASSSRAMNTEAFF
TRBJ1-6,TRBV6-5,CASSYSSRAYNSPLHF